Below, 9 T cell receptor beta chains from the same sample are listed, as sequenced in a study of blood T cell repertoires in COVID-19. The repertoire was sequenced with immunoSEQ multiplex PCR; TCRdb's copy has only in-frame clones and lacks some. Among about 120,000 clones listed, roughly 84% were seen once. The sequenced sample was PBMCs or T cells enriched from blood (not recorded which). All receptors come from a woman in her twenties or thirties who had recovered from COVID-19.

The V and J genes are TRBV28 and TRBJ1-1, with TRBD1 matching over 7 bases. In germline, CDR1 is MDHEN, CDR2 SYDVKM. The J segment lost 0 bases and the V segment lost 5 bases, leaving 6 bases of the junction unmatched. CDR3 length: 15 amino acids. CDR3 in DNA: TGTGCCAGCAGTCCTCCGGGACAGCTGAACACTGAAGCTTTCTTT. Amino acids: CASSPPGQLNTEAFF.

The chain couples TRBV19 to TRBJ2-7; 7 positions match TRBD2. The CDR3 spans 16 residues. Germline V gives CDR1 LNHDA, CDR2 SQIVND (reference sequence). V lost 0 bases to trimming and J lost 4 bases; unmatched junction nucleotides: 9. For the CDR3, the DNA is TGTGCCAGTAGTATAGATGGGAGCGGGACGAGTTACGAGCAGTACTTC. Its protein product is CASSIDGSGTSYEQYF.

The chain employs TRBV7-3 and TRBJ2-1; 7 nucleotides line up with TRBD1. The CDR3 loop spans 15 amino acids. J was trimmed by 1 base and V by 5 bases; bases with no gene match: 5. Germline lookup yields CDR1 SGHTA and CDR2 FQGTGA. The CDR3 region has the DNA TGTGCCAGCAGCCTACAGGGGCCATCCTACAATGAGCAGTTCTTC. Its translation: CASSLQGPSYNEQFF.

This clone showed up just a few times. V gene TRBV19 combines with J gene TRBJ2-7, with 9 bases that match TRBD1. Germline V lookup: CDR1 LNHDA, CDR2 SQIVND (reference sequence). With V trimmed by 2 bases and J by 5 bases, 4 bases remained unmatched. This CDR3 contains 14 residues. CDR3: CASSIYGTGNEQYF. In DNA, the CDR3 is TGTGCCAGTAGTATATATGGGACAGGGAACGAGCAGTACTTC. Based on the CDR3 plus reference TRBV19 and TRBJ2-7, the full variable domain is DGGITQSPKYLFRKEGQNVTLSCEQNLNHDAMYWYRQDPGQGLRLIYYSQIVNDFQKGDIAEGYSVSREKKESFPLTVTSAQKNPTAFYLCASSIYGTGNEQYFGPGTRLTVT.

This clone was picked up one time. The J gene is TRBJ1-2, the V gene TRBV27, with 8 bases aligning to TRBD1. The CDR3 loop spans 14 amino acids. Per germline, CDR1 MNHEY and CDR2 SMNVEV (reference sequence). With V trimmed by 6 bases and J by 4 bases, 7 bases remained unmatched. CDR3 coding DNA: TGTGCCAGCAGAAATAGACAGGGGAGCTATGGCTACACCTTC. Amino acids: CASRNRQGSYGYTF.

The chain has TRBV18 and TRBJ2-1; maybe TRBD2 (6 bases). Germline assignment: CDR1 KGHSH and CDR2 LQKENI. This CDR3 is built from 15 residues. Between the trimmed V and J ends, which lost 6 bases and 3 bases, there was a span of 15 bases. In DNA, the CDR3 is TGTGCCAGCTCGCCTACGGGACTTCTCTACAATGAGCAGTTCTTC. Translation gives CASSPTGLLYNEQFF.

The chain employs TRBV29-1 and TRBJ2-7; 9 positions match TRBD1. Germline V lookup: CDR1 SQVTM, CDR2 ANQGSEA. The CDR3 is 11 amino acids. J lost 13 bases, V lost 3 bases, and 7 bases had no gene match. The CDR3 spells CSVDTGTGIYF. The DNA of the CDR3 is TGCAGCGTTGACACGGGGACAGGGATTTACTTC.

The chain carries TRBV11-3 and TRBJ2-2; TRBD2 matches at 8 bases. Germline-derived CDR1 and CDR2 are SGHNT and YENEEA. J gave up 5 bases and V 1 base, and 9 bases lay outside the gene matches. The CDR3 has 17 amino acids. CDR3 residues: CASSLGAAAGVTGELFF. The CDR3 nucleotides read TGTGCCAGCAGCTTAGGTGCCGCAGCGGGAGTTACCGGGGAGCTGTTTTTT.

The V and J genes are TRBV28 and TRBJ2-6; 10 bases are a match to TRBD1. CDR3 length: 18 amino acids. Germline CDR1 reads MDHEN; CDR2 reads SYDVKM. V was pared by 4 bases and J by 2 bases, with 8 bases of the junction left unmatched. CDR3: CASSSPPGTGAGANVLTF. Written as DNA, the CDR3 is TGTGCCAGCAGTTCCCCCCCTGGGACAGGGGCTGGGGCCAACGTCCTGACTTTC.